The clone carrying this TCR beta chain was picked up one time. This CDR3 comprises 14 residues. V was pared by 5 bases and J by 5 bases, with 8 bases of the junction left unmatched. Germline CDR1 is MGHRA and CDR2 is YSYEKL. The sample comes from a study of T cell changes during pregnancy in multiple sclerosis. The assay was immunoSEQ multiplex PCR, and TCRdb's table has in-frame clones only and misses some. Among approximately 100,000 clones, around 94% were seen once, and the ten largest hold 0.8% to 1%. The starting material was peripheral blood, obtained after pregnancy. This TCR was sampled from a female donor with multiple sclerosis, enrolled in a pregnancy study. V gene TRBV4-1 combines with J gene TRBJ2-5; 7 positions agree with TRBD1. The CDR3 region is CASSEGGAWETQYF. CDR3 DNA sequence: TGCGCCAGCAGCGAAGGGGGCGCATGGGAGACCCAGTACTTC.